Listed below are T cell receptor beta chains from one sample, sequenced in a study of T cells after yellow fever vaccination. One entry per CDR3 protein results from TCRdb running MiXCR on the 5' RACE reads. The sample contains roughly 340,000 distinct CDR3 sequences, 8.5% to 10% of which appear only once. The sample in question was PBMCs, obtained on the day of the first yellow fever vaccination. The receptors shown here come from a man aged 18 to 35 who received the YFV17D yellow fever vaccine. Each CDR3 is given with its conserved first and last residue. Only some rows state a clone size, as once, few, many or a class for expanded clones.

.	TRBV4-2	CASSNRDTIYF
few	TRBV11-2	CASSVDRTYGYTF
.	TRBV20-1	CSARRGVYEQYF
few	TRBV4-1	CASSQPTGHNEQFF
few	TRBV28	CASSLGQVHNNSPLHF
few	TRBV20-1	CSASGTGKTDTQYF
.	TRBV6-6	CASSSPAEGYTF
.	TRBV6-5	CASSYTGDTQYF
many	TRBV3-1	CASSSRGPGTGELFF
.	TRBV6-1	CASSEAGRIDQPQHF
.	TRBV6-5	CASSYGGGTQETQYF
.	TRBV20-1	CSAREGRQETQYF
.	TRBV7-9	CASSSGWTEAFF
few	TRBV24-1	CATRDRSYEQYF
.	TRBV4-2	CASSTRDSLGVRAKNIQYF
.	TRBV7-6	CASSLGGGRGAEAFF
many	TRBV7-3	CASSLNGGAGETQYF
.	TRBV28	CASSAPGQPYEQYF
few	TRBV20-1	CSAGQGVRGEQFF
few	TRBV6-5	CASSYGMANEKLFF
few	TRBV25-1	CASSGGTGDSPLHF
many	TRBV27	CASSFVWGGETQYF
.	TRBV27	CASMPSDRAANQPQHF
.	TRBV5-1	CASSARGRDTQYF
.	TRBV20-1	CSARMGIQLYTQYF
few	TRBV10-2	CASRQNEQFF
many	TRBV18	CASSQGTDTQYF
.	TRBV7-3	CASSFGRGSTDTQYF
many	TRBV5-1	CASSKDRLTLTDTQYF
few	TRBV10-3	CAISDKTGPYEQYF
.	TRBV4-3	CASSQDTRNEQFF
few	TRBV29-1	CSVEDDRQGEDYTF
.	TRBV5-1	CASSWGAAGAYEQYF
many	TRBV28	CASRTYIDQPQHF
.	TRBV2	CASSDFTGELFF
.	TRBV5-5	CASSLAGISRNTIYF
few	TRBV2	CASSESRQGGYTF
.	TRBV20-1	CSARDVRADTQYF
.	TRBV6-1	CASSIGGGLITEAFF
few	TRBV28	CASSITSGGANVLTF
.	TRBV7-2	CASSLTGGTGQPQHF
few	TRBV20-1	CSARQGQLNEKLFF
.	TRBV7-3	CASSPRTPNSGANVLTF
.	TRBV7-2	CASSLDWRGETQYF
many	TRBV7-2	CASSLEGTGTTDTQYF
few	TRBV20-1	CSANSGQGGLADTQYF
.	TRBV7-2	CASRLAGDPDTQYF
.	TRBV5-1	CASRVWMNTEAFF
many	TRBV2	CASRAGTGGGQPQHF
many	TRBV5-1	CASSLESGWGTEAFF
few	TRBV12-3/TRBV12-4	CASTPQQGAYGNTIYF
many	TRBV6-2/TRBV6-3	CASSYSGLRSSGNTIYF
few	TRBV4-1	CASSQEGPGSDTDTQYF
few	TRBV9	CASSVETSGGKNYEQYF
.	TRBV4-1	CASSQGLAFTGELFF